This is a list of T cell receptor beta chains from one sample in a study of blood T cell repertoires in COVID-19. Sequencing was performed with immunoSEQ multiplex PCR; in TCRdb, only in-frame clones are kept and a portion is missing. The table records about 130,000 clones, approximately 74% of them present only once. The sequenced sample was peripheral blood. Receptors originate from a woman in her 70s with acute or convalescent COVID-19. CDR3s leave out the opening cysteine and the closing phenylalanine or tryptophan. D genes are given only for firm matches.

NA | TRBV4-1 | ASSQAGAIHEQF
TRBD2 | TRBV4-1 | ASSQVGSGINEQF
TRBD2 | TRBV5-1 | ASSLFSGGPYNEQF
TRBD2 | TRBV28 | ASSPGTSGRRQY
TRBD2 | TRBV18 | ASSPPSSGGIETQY
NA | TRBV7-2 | ASSLDGSGEKLF
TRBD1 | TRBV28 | ASSLGQGYNYGYT
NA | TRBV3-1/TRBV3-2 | ASSPGGVRSYEQY
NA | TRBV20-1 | SASPQVHTLSQETQY
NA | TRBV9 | ASSVGHYQYNEQF
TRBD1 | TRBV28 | ASSFPAWTGEYEQY
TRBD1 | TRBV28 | ASTTGGAGDTEAF
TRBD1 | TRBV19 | ASRTGNTEAF
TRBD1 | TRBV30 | AWSPQPGGGYT
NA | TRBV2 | ASSEGPREFEEQY
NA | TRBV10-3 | AISERGGDQPQH
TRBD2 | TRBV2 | ASSGNPLAGVSYEQY
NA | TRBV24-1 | ATQTTTGGTGELF
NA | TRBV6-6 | ASRLVHPADTQY
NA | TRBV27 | ASSGTGFPGNTIY
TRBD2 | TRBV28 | ASSFTSGVFEQF
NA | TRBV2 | ASSENPNYGYT
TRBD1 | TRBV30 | AWNLQGAGETQY
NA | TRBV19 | ASSYRSWEGAQY
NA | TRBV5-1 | ASSLPGGNTEAF
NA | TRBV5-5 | ASSLWGEETQY
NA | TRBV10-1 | ASSPGRGGEQY
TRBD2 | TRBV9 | ASSPSGGPYEQY
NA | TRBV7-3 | ASSSEASRLETQY
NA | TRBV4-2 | ASSPLEGGFTEAF
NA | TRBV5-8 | ASSLRGDTGELF
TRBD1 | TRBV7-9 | ASSQETGSSPLH
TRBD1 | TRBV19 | ASSIRTGQPQH
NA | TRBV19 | ASSRVGGSSGNTIY
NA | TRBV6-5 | ASSLSWTARNQPQH
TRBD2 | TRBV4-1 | ASSHGAGVADTQY
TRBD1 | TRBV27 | ASSLGQGKDYGYT
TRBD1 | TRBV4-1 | ASSQTGGAVTGANVLT
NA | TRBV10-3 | AISEEGTEAF
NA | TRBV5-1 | ASSLHSDRHSGANVLT